The TCR beta chain under discussion was sequenced for a study of shared clonotypes between healthy human individuals. Investigators divided CD4+ cells into CD45RA+ naive and CD45RA-negative memory subsets. Germline V gene data show CDR1 as MGHRA and CDR2 as YSYEKL. The CDR3 runs 16 residues. V dropped 2 bases and J dropped 0 bases, with 10 bases sitting between them. In the source study's methods: ImmunoSEQ sequences covered only the junction and lacked quality scores; filtering therefore differed. Using immunoSEQ multiplex PCR, the repertoire was profiled, and TCRdb retains in-frame clones only, with some absent. From that table come the V and J calls and clone size; the DNA was used to work out D and trimming. Among 700,000 or so clones listed, roughly 70% were seen once.

This TCR was recovered from a woman under 40 in good health. The sequencing sample was made of memory CD4+ T cells sorted from blood. Subset specified: CD45RA-negative fraction. The chain couples TRBV4-1 to TRBJ2-2; D may be TRBD1 (6 bases). CDR3: CASSQTGRTNTGELFF. The CDR3, as DNA: TGCGCCAGCAGCCAAACAGGGAGAACGAACACCGGGGAGCTGTTTTTT.